These 29 T cell receptor beta chains originate from one sample sequenced in a study of early T cells in non-severe SARS-CoV-2 infection (dated by TCRdb to the early 2020s). The library came from 5' RACE. Instrument used: NextSeq 500. TCRdb reanalyzed the raw reads on its own, using fastp at Q25 for trimming and MiXCR for clone calling, and kept in-frame beta chains. Every CDR3 protein is listed once, alongside the most common genes and DNA of its rows. The sample contains around 59,000 distinct CDR3 sequences, 9.5% to 15% of them found a single time. The leading ten clones occupy roughly 3.4% of the sample. The sequenced sample consisted of whole blood. The receptors originated from an adult who was a healthcare worker with PCR-confirmed SARS-CoV-2 infection or an uninfected control (not recorded which).

The rearrangement joins TRBV7-9 to TRBJ1-6, with 7 bases aligning to TRBD1. Trimming removed 5 bases from V and 6 bases from J; junction bases left unmatched: 4. Germline lookup yields CDR1 SEHNR and CDR2 FQNEAQ (reference sequence). The CDR3 contains 14 residues. The DNA for the CDR3 is TGTGCCAGCAGCCCGGGACAGCTTAATTCACCCCTCCACTTT. Translated, it gives CASSPGQLNSPLHF.

This clonotype was observed many times. The chain carries TRBV28 and TRBJ2-7; a possible D gene is TRBD1 (5 bases). The germline CDR1 and CDR2 sequences are MDHEN and SYDVKM. This CDR3 spans 13 amino acids. Trimming cost V 3 bases and J 6 bases, with 12 bases left between them. CDR3 residues: CASSLEGVPEQYF. CDR3 DNA sequence: TGTGCCAGCAGTTTGGAAGGGGTACCCGAGCAGTACTTC.

At least ten counts were recorded for this clonotype. The chain employs TRBV6-6 and TRBJ1-4, with no clear D. From germline, CDR1 is MNHNY and CDR2 SVGAGI (reference sequence). Trimming shortened V by 2 bases and J by 6 bases, and 1 base separated the two germline ends. The CDR3 spans 11 residues. The CDR3 reads CASSYHEKLFF. CDR3 nucleotides: TGTGCCAGCAGTTACCATGAAAAACTGTTTTTT.

This clonotype was seen a few times. The chain employs TRBV6-6 and TRBJ2-2, with 9 bases lining up with TRBD2. CDR3 length: 15 amino acids. Germline V CDR1 and CDR2: MNHNY, SVGAGI (reference sequence). With 6 bases clipped from V and 2 bases from J, the junction kept 4 bases outside the gene matches. This CDR3 reads CASSRLAANTGELFF. The CDR3 DNA is TGTGCCAGCAGCAGACTAGCGGCTAACACCGGGGAGCTGTTTTTT.

This clonotype was recorded many times. The rearrangement links TRBV9 to TRBJ2-1, with D unclear. The V end was cut by 0 bases, the J end by 9 bases, with 7 bases between. Germline assignment: CDR1 SGDLS and CDR2 YYNGEE. The CDR3 has 12 amino acids. The DNA of the CDR3 is TGTGCCAGCAGCGTAGTCTCCGCTGAGCAGTTCTTC. Amino acids: CASSVVSAEQFF.

This clonotype showed up just a few times. This chain joins TRBV29-1 and TRBJ1-5, with TRBD1 matching 9 bases. Germline lookup yields CDR1 SQVTM and CDR2 ANQGSEA. The CDR3 is made up of 18 amino acids. With V trimmed by 6 bases and J by 0 bases, 15 bases remained unmatched. In DNA, the CDR3 is TGCAGCGTCCGCGAACAGACAGGGGGAGTCTATAGCAATCAGCCCCAGCATTTT. Its translation: CSVREQTGGVYSNQPQHF.

In its sample, this clonotype was seen many times. The V gene is TRBV7-9, the J gene TRBJ1-4; possible D gene TRBD1, 6 bases. Between the trimmed V and J ends, which lost 5 bases and 0 bases, there was a span of 19 bases. The germline gives CDR1 SEHNR, CDR2 FQNEAQ (reference sequence). CDR3 length: 18 amino acids. CDR3 residues: CASSHREYLGATNEKLFF. The DNA of the CDR3 is TGTGCCAGCAGCCACAGGGAGTACCTTGGTGCAACTAATGAAAAACTGTTTTTT.

This clonotype showed up just a few times. The V and J genes are TRBV5-1 and TRBJ2-1; TRBD2 might be the D (5 bases). The germline V gene has CDR1 SGHRS and CDR2 YFSETQ. The CDR3 is 15 residues long. V lost 3 bases to trimming and J lost 6 bases, with 16 bases between them. The CDR3 DNA sequence: TGCGCCAGCAGCTCGGGATTTAGCCGGGCCAATGAGCAGTTCTTC. It encodes CASSSGFSRANEQFF.

This rearrangement joins TRBV11-1 to TRBJ2-1; D gene unclear. This CDR3 contains 14 residues. Germline V CDR1 and CDR2: SGHAT, FQDESV (reference sequence). V lost 1 base and J lost 8, with 12 bases in between. CDR3 sequence (DNA): TGTGCCAGCAGCTTAGATACCCCTAAGGATGAGCAGTTCTTC. Its translation is CASSLDTPKDEQFF.

The rearrangement links TRBV9 to TRBJ2-1; 11 bases are a match to TRBD2. Germline V gene data show CDR1 as SGDLS and CDR2 as YYNGEE. The CDR3 contains 18 residues. Losses at the gene ends were 3 bases for V and 0 bases for J; bases not matched to a gene: 8. The CDR3 loop reads CASSGGGLAESSYNEQFF. The CDR3 DNA sequence: TGTGCCAGCAGCGGAGGGGGACTAGCGGAGAGCTCCTACAATGAGCAGTTCTTC.

This clonotype was counted at least ten times. This chain links TRBV27 with TRBJ1-6; TRBD1 might be the D (6 bases). This CDR3 comprises 15 residues. Trimming left V 4 bases short and J 10 bases short, with 17 bases between. Per germline, CDR1 MNHEY and CDR2 SMNVEV (reference sequence). The CDR3 DNA reads as TGTGCCAGCAGTTCAGGACAGTTCGGAAAATCACCCCTCCACTTT. It translates to CASSSGQFGKSPLHF.

V and J are TRBV5-6 and TRBJ2-2; a weak D match, TRBD2 (6 bases). V was cut by 0 bases and J by 1 base, with 10 bases left in between. This CDR3 comprises 16 residues. Germline V gives CDR1 SGHDT, CDR2 YYEEEE. DNA for the CDR3: TGTGCCAGCAGCTTGGCCTTGCGGGGGAACACCGGGGAGCTGTTTTTT. Its protein is CASSLALRGNTGELFF.

The V and J genes are TRBV20-1 and TRBJ2-2; the match to TRBD2 covers 9 bases. This CDR3 has 16 residues. Per germline, CDR1 DFQATT and CDR2 SNEGSKA (reference sequence). The trim removed 3 bases at V and 6 bases at J, leaving 11 bases unmatched. CDR3 nucleotide sequence: TGCAGTGCTAGGCATCAGCGGGGGGTCCCGTCCGGGGAGCTGTTTTTT. Translated, it gives CSARHQRGVPSGELFF.

The chain employs TRBV19 and TRBJ1-5; 10 bases match TRBD1. The CDR3 length is 16 residues. Per germline, CDR1 LNHDA and CDR2 SQIVND (reference sequence). V dropped 2 bases and J dropped 2; count of bases not matched to a gene: 3. This CDR3 is CASSITGTGGNQPQHF. The CDR3 DNA follows: TGTGCCAGTAGTATAACCGGGACAGGGGGCAATCAGCCCCAGCATTTT.

At least ten counts were recorded for this clonotype. This chain joins TRBV6-5 and TRBJ1-2; D gene uncertain. Germline values: CDR1 MNHEY, CDR2 SVGAGI. Trimming pared 7 bases from V and 1 base from J, leaving 13 bases between. There are 14 residues in the CDR3. As DNA, the CDR3 is TGTGCCAGCAATTCTGCCGGGCATAACTATGGCTACACCTTC. Protein product: CASNSAGHNYGYTF.

This clonotype was counted many times. This chain uses TRBV7-8 with TRBJ2-3; D ambiguous. Trimming removed 0 bases from V and 3 bases from J, with 1 base in between. From germline, CDR1 is SGHVS and CDR2 FQNEAQ. The CDR3 contains 12 residues. The CDR3 DNA is TGTGCCAGCAGCTTAGCTACAGATACGCAGTATTTT. As protein: CASSLATDTQYF.

The sample holds many counts of this clonotype. The CDR3 protein is CATKGAGVAGELFF. CDR3 sequence (DNA): TGTGCCACCAAAGGAGCGGGAGTGGCCGGGGAGCTGTTTTTT. The chain has TRBV27 and TRBJ2-2; 8 bases align to TRBD2. Germline CDR1 is MNHEY and CDR2 is SMNVEV (reference sequence). Losses at the gene ends were 10 bases for V and 6 bases for J; bases not matched to a gene: 10. The CDR3 totals 14 residues.

This clonotype has ten or more counts. The chain combines TRBV28 with TRBJ1-2, with D tentatively TRBD1 (6 bases). Germline-derived CDR1 and CDR2 are MDHEN and SYDVKM. V was cut by 3 bases and J by 4 bases, with 12 bases left in between. The CDR3 extends over 14 amino acids. CDR3 sequence reads: CASSFAGALYGYTF. DNA of the CDR3: TGTGCCAGCAGTTTTGCAGGGGCGCTCTATGGCTACACCTTC.

This clonotype was counted many times. The chain joins TRBV11-2 to TRBJ2-7; D unresolved. Deletions cut 4 bases from V and 3 bases from J, with 16 bases between. CDR3 length equals 15 residues. Germline CDR1 is SGHAT and CDR2 is FQNNGV. The CDR3 region is CASSYSESGNYEQYF. DNA of the CDR3: TGTGCCAGCAGCTATTCGGAGTCTGGAAACTACGAGCAGTACTTC.

This clonotype appeared many times. The chain uses TRBV6-2 or TRBV6-3 and TRBJ2-7; 10 nucleotides align to TRBD2. Unmatched junction bases numbered 5, after V lost 2 bases and J lost 7 bases. This CDR3 contains 14 residues. From germline, CDR1 is MNHEY and CDR2 SVGEGT. The CDR3 DNA follows: TGTGCCAGCAGTTACGCTAGCGGGAGCCGGGAGCAGTACTTC. This encodes CASSYASGSREQYF.

The genes are TRBV20-1 and TRBJ2-1; D not certain. The length of the CDR3 is 10 residues. Between the trimmed V and J ends, which lost 7 bases and 7 bases, there was a span of 8 bases. The germline CDR1 and CDR2 sequences are DFQATT and SNEGSKA (reference sequence). CDR3 DNA sequence: TGCAGTGTGGACGGGAATGAGCAGTTCTTC. Translation: CSVDGNEQFF.

There are many counts of this clonotype. The chain couples TRBV20-1 to TRBJ1-6; D is unclear. Germline CDR1 and CDR2: DFQATT and SNEGSKA (reference sequence). The ends were cut back, 3 bases at V and 4 bases at J, with 7 bases in the middle. The CDR3 runs to 13 residues. The CDR3 is CSARTGYNSPLHF. The CDR3 DNA reads as TGCAGTGCTAGGACGGGTTATAATTCACCCCTCCACTTT.

This clonotype was seen ten or more times. The CDR3 loop reads CASSPLAVPGDEQYF. Here the CDR3 DNA reads TGTGCCAGCAGTCCCCTAGCGGTTCCAGGGGACGAGCAGTACTTC. The chain has TRBV3-1 and TRBJ2-7, with D possibly being TRBD2 (7 bases). Per germline, CDR1 LGHDT and CDR2 YNNKEL (reference sequence). Between the trimmed V and J ends, which lost 6 bases and 5 bases, there was a span of 20 bases. The CDR3 is made up of 15 amino acids.

The chain links TRBV7-9 to TRBJ2-7; D remains ambiguous. Germline V CDR1 and CDR2: SEHNR, FQNEAQ (reference sequence). The CDR3 contains 13 residues. V dropped 1 base and J dropped 2 bases, with 6 bases sitting between them. The CDR3 nucleotides are TGTGCCAGCAGCTTAGACAACGCCTACGAGCAGTACTTC. It encodes CASSLDNAYEQYF.

This clonotype was seen a handful of times. This sequence joins TRBV28 and TRBJ2-1; D gene ambiguous. The CDR3 runs 11 residues. Germline V CDR1 and CDR2: MDHEN, SYDVKM. The V end lost 4 bases, the J end lost 7 bases, and 5 bases lay between the germline ends. Here the CDR3 reads CASSSLNEQFF. The CDR3 nucleotides are TGTGCCAGCAGTTCCTTGAATGAGCAGTTCTTC. The whole variable domain, filled in from reference TRBV28 and TRBJ2-1, reads DVKVTQSSRYLVKRTGEKVFLECVQDMDHENMFWYRQDPGLGLRLIYFSYDVKMKEKGDIPEGYSVSREKKERFSLILESASTNQTSMYLCASSSLNEQFFGPGTRLTVL.

This clonotype showed up many times. The chain carries TRBV10-1 and TRBJ2-3; no definite D call. V lost 0 bases and J lost 2, with 12 bases in between. The germline V gene encodes CDR1 WNHNN and CDR2 SYGVQD (reference sequence). The CDR3 loop spans 16 amino acids. The CDR3 loop reads CASSESRAPDTDTQYF. CDR3 DNA: TGCGCCAGCAGTGAGTCTAGAGCGCCCGACACAGATACGCAGTATTTT.

CDR3 in amino acids: CSARDASGPSYEQYF. CDR3 bases: TGCAGTGCTAGAGATGCTAGCGGGCCTTCCTACGAGCAGTACTTC. The rearrangement joins TRBV20-1 to TRBJ2-7, with 8 bases aligning to TRBD2. J lost 1 base, V lost 0 bases, and 5 bases had no gene match. The CDR3 runs 15 residues. From germline, CDR1 is DFQATT and CDR2 SNEGSKA (reference sequence).

The rearrangement joins TRBV20-1 to TRBJ1-2; no clear D gene. This CDR3 has 14 amino acids. Germline V gene data show CDR1 as DFQATT and CDR2 as SNEGSKA (reference sequence). The germline V and J ends were trimmed by 1 base and 8 bases, with 17 bases remaining between them. CDR3 sequence (DNA): TGCAGTGCTAGAGCTCTGACCCAGTCGGAGGGCTACACCTTC. Its protein product is CSARALTQSEGYTF.

This clonotype was detected only a few times. The J gene is TRBJ2-4, the V gene TRBV29-1; D is uncertain. Germline V gene lookup returns CDR1 SQVTM and CDR2 ANQGSEA. V was cut by 6 bases and J by 10 bases, with 13 bases left in between. The CDR3 has 11 residues. The DNA of the CDR3 is TGCAGCGTGGCTCGATCAGATATTCAGTACTTC. Residues: CSVARSDIQYF. The whole variable domain, filled in from reference TRBV29-1 and TRBJ2-4, reads SAVISQKPSRDICQRGTSLTIQCQVDSQVTMMFWYRQQPGQSLTLIATANQGSEATYESGFVIDKFPISRPNLTFSTLTVSNMSPEDSSIYLCSVARSDIQYFGAGTRLSVL.